Each of the 32 T cell receptor beta chains below was sequenced from the same sample in a study of brain metastases from non-small cell lung cancer. The table came from immunoSEQ multiplex PCR; TCRdb's copy has only in-frame clones and leaves some out. The sample contains some 1,400 clones, about 82% of which appear only once. Sequenced sample: tumor-adjacent normal tissue. Receptor source: a donor aged 40 or over with non-small cell lung cancer.

This chain connects TRBV19 to TRBJ2-7; D gene ambiguous. In germline, CDR1 is LNHDA, CDR2 SQIVND (reference sequence). There are 13 residues in the CDR3. V lost 6 bases and J lost 2, with 11 bases in between. CDR3 bases: TGTGCCAGTAGCGTCAGATATCCCTACGAGCAGTACTTC. Amino acids: CASSVRYPYEQYF.

As regards this clone: Sequence at one end of the junction differs from germline and may be a read error. This chain uses TRBV19 with TRBJ2-1; 8 bases line up with TRBD1. This CDR3 contains 13 residues. The germline gives CDR1 LNHDA, CDR2 SQIVND (reference sequence). CDR3 sequence: CASSLDRGNEQFF. For the CDR3, the DNA is TGTGCCAGTAGTTTAGACAGGGGCAATGAGCAGTTCTTC.

This chain connects TRBV6-5 to TRBJ2-3; 7 positions match TRBD1. Germline V CDR1 and CDR2: MNHEY, SVGAGI. The CDR3 has 13 residues. The ends lost 4 bases at V and 4 bases at J; junction bases unmatched: 2. DNA for the CDR3: TGTGCCAGCAGTTTGGACAGGCCAGATACGCAGTATTTT. This gives the protein CASSLDRPDTQYF.

With regard to this clone: With a much larger clone just one base away, this may be a read error. Within the sample, other DNA sequences also encode this same CDR3. The CDR3 protein is CASIPWDGNTEAFF. The DNA of the CDR3 is TGTGCCAGTATCCCTTGGGACGGAAACACTGAAGCTTTCTTT. The rearrangement links TRBV6-2 or TRBV6-3 to TRBJ1-1, with a possible D match to TRBD1 (5 bases). CDR3 length: 14 residues. CDR1 is MNHEY and CDR2 is SVGEGT in the germline V gene. The V end was cut by 9 bases, the J end by 2 bases, with 16 bases between.

As to this clone: This probably arose from a read error, given a far larger clone one base away. The chain has TRBV5-4 and TRBJ2-3; the D gene could be TRBD1 or TRBD2 (5 bases each). This CDR3 region has 14 residues. V shed 4 bases and J shed 4 bases, with 13 bases lying between them. Germline assignment: CDR1 SGHNT and CDR2 YYREEE (reference sequence). This chain's CDR3 is CASSGMGPSDTQYF. The DNA of the CDR3 is TGTGCCAGCAGCGGAATGGGACCCTCAGATACGCAGTATTTT.

The chain combines TRBV3-1 (or the pseudogene TRBV3-2) with TRBJ2-2; 7 bases align to TRBD1. The V gene's germline CDR1 is LGHDT and CDR2 YNNKEL (reference sequence). V lost 2 bases, J lost 7 bases, and 10 bases stayed unmatched. This CDR3 comprises 16 residues. DNA for the CDR3: TGTGCCAGCAGCCAACTACTGACAGGGTGGCACGGGGAGCTGTTTTTT. Translation: CASSQLLTGWHGELFF.

The chain employs TRBV9 and TRBJ2-1, with TRBD2 matching 8 bases. There are 15 residues in the CDR3. The germline V gene has CDR1 SGDLS and CDR2 YYNGEE. The J segment lost 8 bases and the V segment lost 0 bases, leaving 7 bases of the junction unmatched. In DNA form, the CDR3 reads TGTGCCAGCAGCGTAGGGACTAGCTTTTCCTATGAGCAGTTCTTC. It specifies CASSVGTSFSYEQFF.

The gene calls are TRBV10-3 and TRBJ2-2; tentatively, D is TRBD2 (6 bases). Germline-derived CDR1 and CDR2 are ENHRY and SYGVKD. The V gene lost 8 bases and the J gene lost 5 bases, with 6 bases spanning the gap. CDR3 length equals 11 residues. In nucleotides, the CDR3 is TGTGCCATCGGGAGGACCGGGGAGCTGTTTTTT. Translating it yields CAIGRTGELFF.

This clone was counted only a few times. This sequence joins TRBV27 and TRBJ2-7, with D uncertain. Trimming left V 0 bases short and J 7 bases short, with 10 bases between. This CDR3 is 13 amino acids long. In germline, CDR1 is MNHEY, CDR2 SMNVEV (reference sequence). The CDR3 nucleotides are TGTGCCAGCAGTTTATCCCACCGGAATGAGCAGTACTTC. It encodes CASSLSHRNEQYF.

The gene calls are TRBV24-1 and TRBJ2-3; possibly TRBD2 for D (6 bases). V was trimmed by 2 bases and J by 3 bases, leaving 17 bases between them. CDR3 length: 17 amino acids. Germline V lookup: CDR1 KGHDR, CDR2 SFDVKD. The CDR3 DNA follows: TGTGCCACCAGTGATTCCGGGACCCCAGGGAGGACAGATACGCAGTATTTT. Translating gives CATSDSGTPGRTDTQYF.

The genes are TRBV27 and TRBJ2-1; D gene uncertain. The CDR3 is made up of 13 amino acids. Looked up from germline, CDR1 is MNHEY and CDR2 is SMNVEV (reference sequence). The ends were cut back, 5 bases at V and 4 bases at J, with 9 bases in the middle. CDR3 residues: CASSKLGYNEQFF. DNA of the CDR3: TGTGCCAGCAGTAAGCTGGGGTACAATGAGCAGTTCTTC.

The chain combines TRBV19 with TRBJ2-4; 12 bases agree with TRBD2. The CDR3 extends over 15 amino acids. CDR1 is LNHDA and CDR2 is SQIVND in the germline V gene (reference sequence). The V and J ends lost 6 bases and 6 bases, in that order; junction bases with no gene match: 6. The CDR3 is CASSLTSGSSNIQYF. CDR3 nucleotides: TGTGCCAGTAGCCTGACTAGCGGGAGTTCAAACATTCAGTACTTC.

V gene TRBV19 combines with J gene TRBJ2-7; D ambiguous. Germline V CDR1 and CDR2: LNHDA, SQIVND (reference sequence). The CDR3 runs 15 residues. The V and J ends lost 3 bases and 5 bases respectively, with 17 bases between them. The CDR3 DNA sequence: TGTGCCAGTAGTATTCTTGACTCCCGAGAGGACGAGCAGTACTTC. Amino acid sequence: CASSILDSREDEQYF.

V gene TRBV19 combines with J gene TRBJ1-1; D uncertain. The germline V and J ends were trimmed by 3 bases and 6 bases, with 14 bases remaining between them. CDR3 length: 14 residues. CDR1 is LNHDA and CDR2 is SQIVND in the germline V gene (reference sequence). The CDR3 loop is CASSIDFGVPEAFF. The CDR3 DNA sequence: TGTGCCAGTAGTATTGATTTCGGGGTTCCTGAAGCTTTCTTT.

This rearrangement joins TRBV24-1 to TRBJ1-5; D ambiguous. The CDR3 spans 15 residues. The germline gives CDR1 KGHDR, CDR2 SFDVKD. The CDR3 sequence: CVISDLGDSNQPQHF. The CDR3 region has the DNA TGTGTCATCAGTGATTTAGGAGATAGCAATCAGCCCCAGCATTTT.

V gene TRBV28 combines with J gene TRBJ1-5; weak D call: TRBD1 (6 bases). Per germline, CDR1 MDHEN and CDR2 SYDVKM. V was clipped by 5 bases and J by 2 bases, with 13 bases between them. The CDR3 totals 15 residues. The CDR3 bases are TGTGCCAGCAGTCCCCTCCGGGGGCGCAATCAGCCCCAGCATTTT. This codes for CASSPLRGRNQPQHF.

The chain uses TRBV5-4 and TRBJ2-1, with 7 bases aligning to TRBD2. The CDR3 is 14 residues long. CDR1 SGHNT and CDR2 YYREEE come from the germline V gene (reference sequence). The junction had 5 bases not matched to a gene; V was cut back by 0 bases and J by 8 bases. Written as DNA, the CDR3 is TGTGCCAGCAGCTTGGTGAACCTAGCGGATGAGCAGTTCTTC. Protein sequence: CASSLVNLADEQFF.

V gene TRBV4-3 combines with J gene TRBJ1-1, with 9 bases aligning to TRBD1. V lost 5 bases to trimming and J lost 5 bases; unmatched junction nucleotides: 6. The CDR3 covers 14 residues. From germline, CDR1 is LGHNA and CDR2 YSLEER. The CDR3 coding sequence is TGCGCCAGCAGCGTACAGGGGGCGTCGACTGAAGCTTTCTTT. This encodes CASSVQGASTEAFF.

This clone was seen more than once but under ten times. In DNA form, the CDR3 reads TGTGCCAGCAGCTCCCCACAGGGGACAGAGACCCAGTACTTC. This codes for CASSSPQGTETQYF. The gene calls are TRBV11-1 and TRBJ2-5; 7 positions match TRBD1. V shed 4 bases, J shed 4 bases, and the junction held 6 bases outside the gene matches. The CDR3 runs to 14 residues. Germline values: CDR1 SGHAT, CDR2 FQDESV (reference sequence). Complete variable domain (other parts from reference TRBV11-1 and TRBJ2-5): EAEVAQSPRYKITEKSQAVAFWCDPISGHATLYWYRQILGQGPELLVQFQDESVVDDSQLPKDRFSAERLKGVDSTLKIQPAELGDSAMYLCASSSPQGTETQYFGPGTRLLVL.

The chain carries TRBV28 and TRBJ1-6, with 9 nucleotides matching TRBD1. CDR3 length equals 16 residues. V lost 7 bases and J lost 9; bases outside the gene matches: 13. Germline V gives CDR1 MDHEN, CDR2 SYDVKM. In DNA form, the CDR3 reads TGTGCCAGCAATCCCGTGGGGGACAGGGTTGTTTCACCCCTCCACTTT. Protein sequence: CASNPVGDRVVSPLHF.

The V gene is TRBV24-1, the J gene TRBJ2-1, with 8 bases aligning to TRBD2. V shed 1 base and J 7 bases; nucleotides not matched to a gene: 8. The CDR3 has 16 residues. Per the germline V gene, CDR1 is KGHDR and CDR2 is SFDVKD. CDR3 amino acids: CATSDLGAGEGNEQFF. In DNA form, the CDR3 reads TGTGCCACCAGTGATTTAGGAGCGGGAGAGGGAAATGAGCAGTTCTTC.

The chain links TRBV6-5 to TRBJ2-5; either TRBD1 or TRBD2 may fit D (5 bases each). The germline CDR1 and CDR2 sequences are MNHEY and SVGAGI. V dropped 8 bases and J dropped 3 bases, with 16 bases sitting between them. The CDR3 is 14 amino acids. CDR3: CASGYQGEEETQYF. In DNA, the CDR3 is TGTGCCAGCGGGTATCAGGGAGAGGAAGAGACCCAGTACTTC.

V is TRBV5-5 and J is TRBJ2-7; D is undetermined. Trimming stripped 2 bases from V and 1 base from J, with 7 bases between. The CDR3 covers 13 residues. CDR1 is SGHKS, CDR2 YYEKEE, per germline (reference sequence). In nucleotides, the CDR3 is TGTGCCAGCAGCTTTCACGGATCCTACGAGCAGTACTTC. Residues: CASSFHGSYEQYF.

Turning to this clone: A read error may account for a junction end that differs from germline. The chain is built from TRBV24-1 and TRBJ1-2; possibly TRBD1 for D (5 bases). Germline V gives CDR1 KGHDR, CDR2 SFDVKD. This CDR3 has 13 amino acids. CDR3 protein: CATNDLGRDGYTF. CDR3 sequence (DNA): TGTGCCACCAATGATTTGGGCAGGGACGGCTACACCTTC.

The V and J genes are TRBV3-1 (or the pseudogene TRBV3-2) and TRBJ1-2, with unresolved D. Germline V gene data show CDR1 as LGHDT and CDR2 as YNNKEL (reference sequence). V was cut by 0 bases and J by 6 bases, with 14 bases left in between. The CDR3 is 15 amino acids. In DNA form, the CDR3 reads TGTGCCAGCAGCCAAGATGCAAGAAATGCCCATGGCTACACCTTC. It yields the protein CASSQDARNAHGYTF.

To note about this clone: This CDR3 is also generated by other DNA sequences in the sample. This chain uses TRBV9 with TRBJ1-6; D gene ambiguous. The ends were cut back, 4 bases at V and 6 bases at J, with 17 bases in the middle. Per the germline V gene, CDR1 is SGDLS and CDR2 is YYNGEE. The CDR3 length is 16 residues. The CDR3, as DNA: TGTGCCAGCAGCCCGAGCTCAGGCGGAGGTAATTCACCCCTCCACTTT. Its translation: CASSPSSGGGNSPLHF.

The chain links TRBV5-1 to TRBJ2-3; D not resolved. Germline-derived CDR1 and CDR2 are SGHRS and YFSETQ. CDR3 length: 13 residues. Trimming pared 4 bases from V and 0 bases from J, leaving 6 bases between. The CDR3 sequence is CASSPGSTDTQYF. The CDR3 nucleotides read TGCGCCAGCAGCCCCGGGAGCACAGATACGCAGTATTTT. Filled out from reference TRBV5-1 and TRBJ2-3, the complete variable domain reads KAGVTQTPRYLIKTRGQQVTLSCSPISGHRSVSWYQQTPGQGLQFLFEYFSETQRNKGNFPGRFSGRQFSNSRSEMNVSTLELGDSALYLCASSPGSTDTQYFGPGTRLTVL.

The rearrangement joins TRBV2 to TRBJ2-1; 10 bases are shared with TRBD2. Germline CDR1 and CDR2: SNHLY and FYNNEI. Losses at the gene ends were 8 bases for V and 6 bases for J; bases not matched to a gene: 13. The CDR3 is 16 amino acids. In DNA form, the CDR3 reads TGTGCCAGCCTACGACTCCTAGCGGGAGTGGCCAATGAGCAGTTCTTC. This codes for CASLRLLAGVANEQFF.

The rearrangement uses TRBV6-2 or TRBV6-3 and TRBJ2-1; D is perhaps TRBD2 (7 bases). The CDR3 contains 15 residues. V lost 5 bases and J 2 bases, leaving 13 bases between the germline ends. Germline V CDR1 and CDR2: MNHEY, SVGEGT. CDR3 DNA: TGTGCCAGCAGTAGAGGGGGGGGGCCCTACAATGAGCAGTTCTTC. Translating it yields CASSRGGGPYNEQFF.

V gene TRBV7-9 combines with J gene TRBJ2-7; D may correspond to TRBD1 or TRBD2 (5 bases each). Germline CDR1 reads SEHNR; CDR2 reads FQNEAQ (reference sequence). V dropped 6 bases and J dropped 0 bases, with 12 bases sitting between them. The length of the CDR3 is 14 residues. Here the CDR3 reads CASSQGTVSYEQYF. In DNA, the CDR3 is TGTGCCAGCAGTCAAGGGACGGTCTCCTACGAGCAGTACTTC.

The chain is built from TRBV27 and TRBJ2-3, with 9 bases identical to TRBD2. The CDR3 length is 16 residues. Trimming cost V 6 bases and J 1 base; bases outside gene matches: 8. Germline lookup yields CDR1 MNHEY and CDR2 SMNVEV (reference sequence). The CDR3 here is CASSGLAIRGTDTQYF. CDR3 coding DNA: TGTGCCAGCAGCGGACTAGCGATCAGAGGCACAGATACGCAGTATTTT.

The rearrangement uses TRBV7-3 and TRBJ2-3, with D perhaps being TRBD1 or TRBD2 (5 bases each). This CDR3 has 13 residues. CDR1 SGHTA and CDR2 FQGTGA come from the germline V gene. V lost 3 bases and J 5 bases, leaving 9 bases between the germline ends. CDR3 residues: CASSLGRGDTQYF. The CDR3 DNA is TGTGCCAGCAGCTTGGGACGTGGAGATACGCAGTATTTT.